The T cell receptor (beta chain) described here comes from a study of prognosis after radiotherapy for stage I lung cancer. Study-wide context: Those with stage I non-small cell lung cancer who took part were enrolled between April 2018 and January 2019. General study findings and limits: Patients who developed distant metastases had lower Shannon entropy after stereotactic body radiation therapy.

Peripheral blood samples of six milliliters were drawn at each of two time points. Genomic DNA was the source, and TCR beta CDR3 was amplified from it by two-round multiplex PCR. First-round PCR used primers specific to each TRBV and TRBJ gene. Using its own MiXCR run on the multiplex PCR reads, TCRdb lists one record per CDR3 protein. The sample holds some 8,900 distinct CDR3 sequences, 62% seen once. A remark on this clonotype: The antigen remains unidentified. A far larger clone differs by one base, so this is likely a read error.

CDR3 length equals 14 residues. The germline CDR1 and CDR2 sequences are MNHEY and SVGEGT. Trimming took 5 bases from V and 7 from J, leaving 18 bases between them. This sample comprised PBMCs, obtained before or after stereotactic body radiation therapy (not recorded which). The rearrangement links TRBV6-2 or TRBV6-3 to TRBJ2-7; TRBD1 or TRBD2 may be the D gene (5 bases each). The source is a donor over 45 with non-small cell lung cancer. The CDR3 DNA reads as TGTGCCAGCAGTCCGGGGACGGGCTACAATGAGCAGTACTTC. This translates into CASSPGTGYNEQYF.